Listed below are T cell receptor beta chains from one sample, sequenced in a study of cytomegalovirus exposure and HLA in healthy donors. Assay used: immunoSEQ multiplex PCR; TCRdb lists only in-frame clones, some missing. The data hold more than 95,000 clones, with 10% observed a single time. Sample: PBMCs. The receptors come from a man aged 35-49 years in good health and CMV-seropositive. Each CDR3 is given with its conserved first and last residue. The order of the fields is V gene, CDR3 protein.

>TRBV5-6
CASSLRGPTDTQYF
>TRBV4-1
CASSQLDRDTDTQYF
>TRBV25-1
CASSERSGQFF
>TRBV9
CASHTGGVDTEAFF
>TRBV2
CASSKGLHQETQYF
>TRBV11-2
CASSPHEASISDTQYF
>TRBV7-8
CASSKVLAGSTSYNEQFF
>TRBV19
CARRIRQSSTDTQYF
>TRBV7-8
CASSINRQRRIYTF
>TRBV7-2
CASSPHLAGGYNEQFF
>TRBV6-6
CASSAGRQETQYF
>TRBV5-6
CASPDCGYSYEQYF
>TRBV18
CASSPPGTGGRYEQYF
>TRBV2
CASSPGQGMNEKLFF
>TRBV6-5
CASSGERRGFYEQYF
>TRBV7-2
CASSLGGIGYEQYF
>TRBV4-1
CASRLEGNEQYF
>TRBV2
CASSPGLALNKDTQYF
>TRBV27
CASRRLAYETYEQFF
>TRBV7-2
CASSSRLAGRPEQYF
>TRBV27
CASSAQGPGELFF
>TRBV28
CASTLGGGTNRYTF
>TRBV19
CASSIVKGGVGTQYF
>TRBV5-6
CASSLGLSRNNEQFF
>TRBV11-2
CASTPGAFQETQYF
>TRBV7-6
CASSLAPNNEQFF
>TRBV9
CAILRDSGAYEQYF
>TRBV28
CASSFQGAGGNTIYF
>TRBV14
CASSQEVLVLASEQFF
>TRBV13
CASSTTGDTQYF
>TRBV7-6
CASSLAGTGNTEAFF
>TRBV7-7
CASSAGQGGETQYF
>TRBV28
CASSKRSGALPTSPLHF
>TRBV28
CASLGLAGETQYF
>TRBV7-9
CASSLAEGSEEKTQYF
>TRBV7-2
CASSSDRATYNEQFF
>TRBV7-6
CASSQTPGHDYGYTF
>TRBV19
CASSSLPGEVNYGYTF
>TRBV10-2
CASRSLAGVDNEQFF
>TRBV28
CASSSSGTRANGYTF
>TRBV30
CAWTASGRAYGELFF
>TRBV15
CATSRDLETSAYNEQFF
>TRBV29-1
CSAAGGEIGSDTQYF
>TRBV5-6
CASSSAGTTLGKQFF
>TRBV28
CASSRQGIGAGEQFF
>TRBV7-9
CASSVPGQNLNYGYTF
>TRBV6-5
CASTSSGTKGNEQFF
>TRBV7-9
CASSLAGQTYEQYF
>TRBV6-1
CASMGNNQPQHF
>TRBV28
CASSQTVGGEKLFF
>TRBV20-1
CSASVDEQFF
>TRBV5-1
CASRPLAADTQYF
>TRBV7-4
CASSFYQAPGELFF
>TRBV5-5
CASSLGDSYNEQYF
>TRBV25-1
CASSDPGQYQPQHF
>TRBV11-3
CASGLGVAETDTQYF
>TRBV5-6
CASSLAEVRANYGYTF